This TCR beta chain was profiled in a study of blood T cell repertoires in COVID-19. In the original processing: Using reference gene primer amplification, nucleated cell counts were estimated. Clones were sequenced by immunoSEQ multiplex PCR, and TCRdb holds only the in-frame ones, with some missing. The DNA was the basis for D and trimming; V, J and clone size are from that table. Among about 240,000 clones listed, about 86% were seen once. CDR1 is ENHRY and CDR2 is SYGVKD in the germline V gene. Trimming stripped 0 bases from V and 2 bases from J, with 11 bases between. This CDR3 contains 16 residues.

The chain is built from TRBV10-3 and TRBJ2-1; D is possibly TRBD1 (6 bases). This receptor was taken from a man in his sixties with acute or convalescent COVID-19. Input material: peripheral blood. The CDR3 loop is CAISESQGTTYNEQFF. Written as DNA, the CDR3 is TGTGCCATCAGTGAGTCCCAGGGGACGACCTACAATGAGCAGTTCTTC.